The rows below give T cell receptor beta chains drawn from one sample of a study of CXCR3-negative and CXCR3-positive naive CD8 T cells. TCRdb reanalyzed the 5' RACE reads and collapses them to one entry per CDR3 protein, without DNA. In total, the table holds 150,000 to 170,000 distinct CDR3 sequences. Sequencing used naive CXCR3+ CD8+ T cells from blood. These receptors were collected from a human donor in good health. Some clones in this sample may be carry-over from other donors' samples. CDR3s include the opening cysteine and the closing phenylalanine or tryptophan. Fields, in order: J gene, CDR3 length, V gene, CDR3 protein.

>TRBJ2-5|13|TRBV12-3/TRBV12-4
CASRSDRAETQYF
>TRBJ2-7|14|TRBV6-5
CASSYYGTGGEQYF
>TRBJ1-6|15|TRBV5-6
CASSLDGTGASPLHF
>TRBJ2-5|14|TRBV7-8
CASMLLAGWETQYF
>TRBJ2-1|15|TRBV27
CASSPLAGGSNEQFF
>TRBJ2-1|14|TRBV12-3/TRBV12-4
CASSLRGPYNEQFF
>TRBJ2-3|14|TRBV7-9
CASSLIRGTDTQYF
>TRBJ2-2|17|TRBV28
CASSFLGTVTNTGELFF
>TRBJ1-2|12|TRBV15
CATSQTNYGYTF
>TRBJ2-1|12|TRBV7-9
CASSHSGNEQFF
>TRBJ2-7|11|TRBV28
CASSVSHEQYF
>TRBJ1-2|14|TRBV4-1
CASSQEGRMYGYTF
>TRBJ2-2|13|TRBV4-1
CASSQDKLGELFF
>TRBJ2-3|16|TRBV7-8
CASSLKWGGNTDTQYF
>TRBJ1-1|16|TRBV28
CASSLKTQAPNTEAFF
>TRBJ1-2|11|TRBV29-1
CSVEGRAGYTF
>TRBJ2-3|16|TRBV10-3
CAISESTSGSTDTQYF
>TRBJ2-3|15|TRBV28
CASSLLEGSTDTQYF
>TRBJ1-1|15|TRBV30
CAWSGGDRVYTEAFF
>TRBJ2-1|14|TRBV7-3
CASSPGKGPNEQFF
>TRBJ1-5|14|TRBV12-5
CASGLPGSNQPQHF
>TRBJ2-2|14|TRBV13
CASSSLPDTGELFF
>TRBJ2-1|15|TRBV11-1
CASSLWGGLYNEQFF
>TRBJ1-1|14|TRBV18
CASSPPDSGTEAFF
>TRBJ1-5|14|TRBV3-1
CASSQEREDQPQHF
>TRBJ2-7|16|TRBV6-5
CASSSQGPNQEGEQYF
>TRBJ2-1|17|TRBV5-1
CASSTLHRGFIYNEQFF
>TRBJ2-3|18|TRBV7-2
CASSFPPREAPSTDTQYF
>TRBJ2-7|14|TRBV7-8
CASSLSGGAGEQYF